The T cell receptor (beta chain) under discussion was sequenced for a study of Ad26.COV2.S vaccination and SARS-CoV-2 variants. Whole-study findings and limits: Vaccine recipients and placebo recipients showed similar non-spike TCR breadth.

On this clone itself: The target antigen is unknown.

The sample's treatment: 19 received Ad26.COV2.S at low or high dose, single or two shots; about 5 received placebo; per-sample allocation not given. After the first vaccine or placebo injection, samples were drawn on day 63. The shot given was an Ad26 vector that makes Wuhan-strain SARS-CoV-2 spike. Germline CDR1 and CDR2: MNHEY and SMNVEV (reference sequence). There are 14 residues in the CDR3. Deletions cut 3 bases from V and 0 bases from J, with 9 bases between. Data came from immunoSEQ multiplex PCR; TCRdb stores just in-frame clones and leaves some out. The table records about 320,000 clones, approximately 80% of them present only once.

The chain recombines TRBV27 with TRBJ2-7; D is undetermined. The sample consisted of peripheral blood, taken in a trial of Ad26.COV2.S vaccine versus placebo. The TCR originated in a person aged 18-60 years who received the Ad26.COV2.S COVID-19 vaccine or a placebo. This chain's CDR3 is CASSFQSSSYEQYF. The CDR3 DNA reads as TGTGCCAGCAGTTTTCAGTCGAGCTCCTACGAGCAGTACTTC.